The 17 T cell receptor beta chains below were found in one sample sequenced in a study of T-cell memory formation after mild COVID-19. TCRdb itself ran the 5' RACE reads through MiXCR, one entry per CDR3 protein. The sample lists fewer than 650,000 distinct CDR3 sequences; 15% to 20% were seen once. The specimen sequenced was PBMCs or a T cell subset sorted from them (not recorded which). The source of these receptors is an adult woman who had mild COVID-19 (a few samples of this study predate the infection). Cell type and time point are not known.

This clonotype was observed many times. CDR3 coding DNA: TGTGCCAGCAGCTCACCTTACAGGGGCGAGGACACCGGGGAGCTGTTTTTT. Protein: CASSSPYRGEDTGELFF. The chain links TRBV7-8 to TRBJ2-2; TRBD1 aligns across 7 bases. The CDR3 totals 17 residues. V shed 4 bases, J shed 3 bases, and the junction held 11 bases outside the gene matches. In germline, CDR1 is SGHVS, CDR2 FQNEAQ.

This clonotype was found many times. The chain has TRBV5-5 and TRBJ2-7, with D uncertain. From germline, CDR1 is SGHKS and CDR2 YYEKEE (reference sequence). The length of the CDR3 is 16 residues. The V end lost 0 bases, the J end lost 1 base, and 14 bases lay between the germline ends. The DNA of the CDR3 is TGTGCCAGCAGCTTGGGCTCGGGCGTACGTTCCTACGAGCAGTACTTC. As protein: CASSLGSGVRSYEQYF.

There are a few counts of this clonotype. The chain couples TRBV12-3 or TRBV12-4 to TRBJ2-5; 13 nucleotides agree with TRBD2. This CDR3 contains 16 residues. The ends lost 6 bases at V and 5 bases at J; junction bases unmatched: 9. This CDR3 reads CASSSGLAGAAETQYF. CDR3 nucleotides: TGTGCCAGCAGCTCCGGACTAGCGGGAGCAGCTGAGACCCAGTACTTC.

This rearrangement joins TRBV11-3 to TRBJ2-1; D may be TRBD2 (6 bases). Looked up from germline, CDR1 is SGHNT and CDR2 is YENEEA. Trimming removed 8 bases from V and 2 bases from J, with 16 bases in between. The CDR3 consists of 15 residues. The CDR3 region is CASGRESGAYNEQFF. The CDR3 DNA follows: TGTGCCAGCGGTCGGGAGTCCGGAGCCTACAATGAGCAGTTCTTC.

The gene calls are TRBV10-3 and TRBJ1-2, with TRBD1 matching over 10 bases. The CDR3 has 15 amino acids. Trimming cost V 3 bases and J 6 bases; bases outside gene matches: 7. Germline assignment: CDR1 ENHRY and CDR2 SYGVKD. This CDR3 is CAISDPDRGLHGYTF. CDR3 DNA sequence: TGTGCCATCAGTGACCCCGACAGGGGGCTCCATGGCTACACCTTC.

The chain uses TRBV12-3 or TRBV12-4 and TRBJ1-5; no clear D. The CDR3 is 15 residues long. Deletions cut 3 bases from V and 0 bases from J, with 9 bases between. The CDR3 loop reads CASSFWRYSNQPQHF. The CDR3 DNA is TGTGCCAGCAGTTTTTGGCGATATAGCAATCAGCCCCAGCATTTT.

The chain recombines TRBV19 with TRBJ1-5; 7 positions agree with TRBD1. The V and J ends lost 3 bases and 5 bases, in that order; junction bases with no gene match: 4. In germline, CDR1 is LNHDA, CDR2 SQIVND (reference sequence). The CDR3 is 14 residues long. Written as DNA, the CDR3 is TGTGCCAGTAGTATCAGACAGGGTGATCAGCCCCAGCATTTT. It is translated as CASSIRQGDQPQHF.

This clonotype has more than one count but fewer than ten. The V gene is TRBV7-9, the J gene TRBJ2-2; D gene ambiguous. Germline CDR1 SEHNR, CDR2 FQNEAQ (reference sequence). This CDR3 is built from 15 residues. V lost 7 bases, J lost 0 bases, and 12 bases lay in between. The CDR3 coding sequence is TGTGCCAGCACCCCAGGTCCCCCGAACACCGGGGAGCTGTTTTTT. As protein: CASTPGPPNTGELFF.

In its sample, this clonotype was seen a few times. This chain's CDR3 is CSARTASTDTQYF. The CDR3 DNA reads as TGCAGTGCCAGGACTGCTAGCACAGATACGCAGTATTTT. The J gene is TRBJ2-3, the V gene TRBV20-1, with D perhaps matching TRBD2 (5 bases). Trimming cost V 6 bases and J 0 bases, with 10 bases left between them. The length of the CDR3 is 13 residues. Germline CDR1 reads DFQATT; CDR2 reads SNEGSKA (reference sequence).

This chain links TRBV5-6 with TRBJ1-4; 7 bases are shared with TRBD1. This CDR3 has 15 residues. V gave up 1 base and J gave up 4 bases; unmatched junction bases: 4. Looked up from germline, CDR1 is SGHDT and CDR2 is YYEEEE. CDR3 protein: CASSLRDRNNEKLFF. DNA for the CDR3: TGTGCCAGCAGCTTGCGGGACAGAAATAATGAAAAACTGTTTTTT.

This clonotype was observed a few times. The chain recombines TRBV4-1 with TRBJ1-4; maybe TRBD1 (6 bases). V lost 2 bases to trimming and J lost 0 bases, with 13 bases between them. There are 17 residues in the CDR3. CDR1 and CDR2 from the germline V gene are MGHRA and YSYEKL. The CDR3 loop reads CASSQHPGEATNEKLFF. The CDR3 DNA reads as TGCGCCAGCAGCCAACATCCAGGGGAAGCAACTAATGAAAAACTGTTTTTT.

The chain combines TRBV11-2 with TRBJ1-2; 7 bases match TRBD1. The germline V gene has CDR1 SGHAT and CDR2 FQNNGV. The CDR3 loop spans 17 amino acids. Unmatched junction bases numbered 17, after V lost 3 bases and J lost 7 bases. CDR3 sequence (DNA): TGTGCCAGCAGCTTCACCGGGACAGTGAGCCAGGTAGCTGGCTACACCTTC. Its protein product is CASSFTGTVSQVAGYTF.

A few counts support this clonotype. Germline and junction disagree at one end, which may indicate a read error. The rearrangement uses TRBV20-1 and TRBJ2-1; 10 bases fit TRBD1. The CDR3 sequence is 13 residues long. CDR1 is DFQATT, CDR2 SNEGSKA, per germline (reference sequence). The CDR3 here is CSARDRGYSEQFF. The CDR3 nucleotides are TGCAGTGCTAGGGACAGGGGGTACAGTGAGCAGTTCTTC.

The chain has TRBV3-1 and TRBJ2-7; 14 nucleotides match TRBD2. The CDR3 spans 19 residues. Germline-derived CDR1 and CDR2 are LGHDT and YNNKEL (reference sequence). Losses at the gene ends were 3 bases for V and 2 bases for J; bases not matched to a gene: 12. The CDR3 nucleotides read TGTGCCAGCAGCCAGGGGTTTAGGACTAGCGGGAGGATGACCTACGAGCAGTACTTC. As protein: CASSQGFRTSGRMTYEQYF.

The chain employs TRBV24-1 and TRBJ2-5; D call uncertain. The CDR3 runs to 16 residues. V was pared by 3 bases and J by 0 bases, with 13 bases between. From germline, CDR1 is KGHDR and CDR2 SFDVKD. The CDR3 region has the DNA TGTGCCACCAGTGATCCTGGACGGGCGTACCAAGAGACCCAGTACTTC. Translating it yields CATSDPGRAYQETQYF.

This clonotype came up a few times. The V and J genes are TRBV4-2 and TRBJ2-1; 9 bases are shared with TRBD1. In germline, CDR1 is LGHNA, CDR2 YNFKEQ. V lost 4 bases and J lost 8; bases outside the gene matches: 9. The CDR3 totals 15 residues. CDR3 region: CASSRAGTGTDEQFF. The DNA of the CDR3 is TGTGCCAGCAGCCGTGCCGGGACAGGGACCGATGAGCAGTTCTTC.

This clonotype was seen only a few times. The V call is TRBV29-1, the J call TRBJ1-2; D gene ambiguous. Per germline, CDR1 SQVTM and CDR2 ANQGSEA. The V and J ends lost 3 bases and 1 base respectively, with 12 bases between them. This CDR3 is built from 14 residues. DNA for the CDR3: TGCAGCGTTGAGGACCGGTGGGGTAACTATGGCTACACCTTC. The encoded protein is CSVEDRWGNYGYTF.